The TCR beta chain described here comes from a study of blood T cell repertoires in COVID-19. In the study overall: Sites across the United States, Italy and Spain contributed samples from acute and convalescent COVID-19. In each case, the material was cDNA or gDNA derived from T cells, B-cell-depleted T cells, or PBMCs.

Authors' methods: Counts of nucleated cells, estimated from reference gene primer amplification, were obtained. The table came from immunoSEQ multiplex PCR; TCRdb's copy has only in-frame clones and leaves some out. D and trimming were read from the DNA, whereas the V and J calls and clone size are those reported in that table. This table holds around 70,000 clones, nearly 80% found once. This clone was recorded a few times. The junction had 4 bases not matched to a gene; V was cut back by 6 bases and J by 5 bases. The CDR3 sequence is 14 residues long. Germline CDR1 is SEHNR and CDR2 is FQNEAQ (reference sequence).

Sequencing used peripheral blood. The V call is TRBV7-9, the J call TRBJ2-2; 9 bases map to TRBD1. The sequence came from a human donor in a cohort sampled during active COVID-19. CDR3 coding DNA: TGTGCCAGCAGAGGACAGGGGCTAACCGGGGAGCTGTTTTTT. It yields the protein CASRGQGLTGELFF.